This T cell receptor (beta chain) was identified in a study of shared clonotypes between healthy human individuals. Sequenced by immunoSEQ multiplex PCR; TCRdb stores in-frame clones only, minus some. Seen here are roughly 2,500,000 clones, over 85% observed once, and the top ten hold 0.36%. CDR1 is GTSNPN and CDR2 is SVGIG in the germline V gene (reference sequence). The CDR3 totals 12 residues. Between the trimmed V and J ends, which lost 5 bases and 2 bases, there was a span of 10 bases. Researchers partitioned CD4+ cells into CD45RA+ naive and CD45RA-negative memory subsets. The TCR sequence derives from a man aged 18 to 30 in good health. Some clones in this sample may be carry-over from other donors' samples. The chain employs TRBV30 and TRBJ2-7; TRBD1 is a possible D gene (5 bases). Source material: naive CD4+ T cells from PBMCs. The subset here: CD45RA+ positively selected. CDR3 DNA: TGTGCCTGGGGGGCAAGAACCTACGAGCAGTACTTC. Encoded protein: CAWGARTYEQYF.